This T cell receptor (beta chain) was recovered during a study of CD8+ T cells in alopecia areata. Study conclusions and caveats: Compared with mice, patients displayed less clear TCR sharing, possibly for HLA-related reasons. Higher clonality and more expanded CD8+ clones appeared in lesional than normal scalp. Scalp sequencing captures resident alphabeta T cells of normal skin too.

Sorting of CD4+ and CD8+ T cells was performed on PBMCs. This CDR3 has 14 amino acids. Looked up from germline, CDR1 is MGHRA and CDR2 is YSYEKL. V was clipped by 3 bases and J by 3 bases, with 10 bases between them. Following extraction, RNA underwent reverse transcription to cDNA, which served as the sequencing template. The table came from immunoSEQ multiplex PCR; TCRdb's copy has only in-frame clones and leaves some out. The data contain about 140,000 clones, 45% to 60% of them singletons. Regarding this clone: Antigen unknown.

The specimen sequenced was CD4+ T cells sorted from blood. V is TRBV4-1 and J is TRBJ2-3, with D maybe TRBD2 (6 bases). The sequence came from a human donor in good health. CDR3 bases: TGCGCCAGCAGCCACGTCGGGGGTACAGATACGCAGTATTTT. Translation: CASSHVGGTDTQYF.